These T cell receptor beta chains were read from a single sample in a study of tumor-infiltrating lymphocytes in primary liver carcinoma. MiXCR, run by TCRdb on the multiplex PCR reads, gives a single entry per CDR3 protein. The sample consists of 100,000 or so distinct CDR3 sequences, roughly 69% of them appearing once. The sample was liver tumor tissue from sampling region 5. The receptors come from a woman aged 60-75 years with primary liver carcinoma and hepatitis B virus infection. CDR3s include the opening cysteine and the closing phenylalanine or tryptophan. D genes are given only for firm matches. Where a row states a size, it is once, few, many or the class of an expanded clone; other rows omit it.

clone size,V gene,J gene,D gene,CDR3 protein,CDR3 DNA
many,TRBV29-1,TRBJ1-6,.,CSVGAGVGSPLHF,TGCAGCGTTGGGGCAGGGGTAGGTTCACCCCTCCACTTT
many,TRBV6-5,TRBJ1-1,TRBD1,CASSYGTGNTEAFF,TGTGCCAGCAGTTACGGGACAGGGAACACTGAAGCTTTCTTT
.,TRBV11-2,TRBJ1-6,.,CTSSLDPGSLLHF,TGTACCAGCAGCTTAGATCCGGGCTCACTCCTCCACTTT
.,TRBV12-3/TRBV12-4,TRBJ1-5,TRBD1,CVSSQTGGRIQPQHF,TGTGTCAGCAGCCAGACAGGGGGCCGCATTCAGCCCCAGCATTTT
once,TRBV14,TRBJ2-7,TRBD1,CASSLRRTGACEQHF,TGTGCCAGCAGCCTACGCCGGACAGGGGCCTGCGAGCAGCACTTC
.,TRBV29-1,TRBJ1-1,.,CSARVDLNTEAFF,TGCAGCGCTAGAGTGGATTTGAACACTGAAGCTTTCTTT
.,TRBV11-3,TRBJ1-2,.,CASSPGQGEYGHTF,TGTGCCAGCAGCCCGGGGCAGGGAGAATATGGCCACACCTTC
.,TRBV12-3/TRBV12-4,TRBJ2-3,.,CASSNQRKGDTQYF,TGTGCCAGCAGTAATCAGCGAAAGGGAGATACGCAGTATTTT
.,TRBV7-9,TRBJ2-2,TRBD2,CASSLPGGTGELFF,TGTGCCAGCAGCTTGCCGGGGGGGACCGGGGAGCTGTTTTTT
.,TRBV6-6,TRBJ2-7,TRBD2,CASSYSGTNATYELYF,TGTGCCAGCAGTTACTCCGGGACTAATGCCACCTACGAGCTGTACTTC
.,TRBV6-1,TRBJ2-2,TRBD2,CASSVEGLARGEGLFF,TGTGCCAGCAGTGTCGAGGGACTAGCAAGGGGCGAGGGGCTGTTTTTT
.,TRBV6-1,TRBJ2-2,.,CASRREVDTGELFF,TGTGCCAGCAGACGGGAAGTCGACACCGGGGAGCTGTTTTTT